This T cell receptor (beta chain) was recovered during a study of early T cells in non-severe SARS-CoV-2 infection. About the research overall: Investigators sequenced bulk RNA drawn from unsorted whole blood, and chains remained unpaired.

The study, taken as a whole, reports: VDJdb matching favored anti-spike CD8 responses, missing private and CD4 specificities.

This clonotype has ten or more counts. Its antigen is still unknown. TCRdb independently ran MiXCR on the 5' RACE reads; one entry per CDR3 protein. This table holds about 58,000 distinct CDR3 sequences, over 9.5% found once. The sample consisted of whole blood. This TCR derives from an adult who was a healthcare worker with PCR-confirmed SARS-CoV-2 infection or an uninfected control (not recorded which).

CDR3 amino acids: CSASQGNSPLHF. DNA for the CDR3: TGCAGTGCTAGCCAGGGAAATTCACCCCTCCACTTT. This chain uses TRBV20-1 with TRBJ1-6; a possible D gene is TRBD1 (5 bases). Germline lookup yields CDR1 DFQATT and CDR2 SNEGSKA (reference sequence). Trimming pared 3 bases from V and 7 bases from J, leaving 7 bases between. The CDR3 is 12 amino acids.